The 18 T cell receptor beta chains listed next were all sequenced from one sample in a study of shared clonotypes between healthy human individuals. Generated by immunoSEQ multiplex PCR, the TCRdb table keeps only in-frame clones and is missing some. The repertoire holds 900,000 to 1,200,000 clones, with about four fifths as singletons. The sample taken for sequencing was memory CD4+ T cells from PBMCs. Subset described: CD45RA-negative fraction. The receptors originated from a man aged 18 to 30 in good health. Some clones in this sample may be carry-over from other donors' samples.

The V gene is TRBV7-7, the J gene TRBJ2-6; no clear D gene. Germline assignment: CDR1 SSHAT and CDR2 FNYEAQ (reference sequence). The length of the CDR3 is 17 residues. The V end was cut by 5 bases, the J end by 5 bases, with 19 bases between. The CDR3 spells CASSHIVPQSRANVLTF. The CDR3 DNA is TGTGCCAGCAGCCACATCGTGCCACAAAGTCGGGCCAACGTCCTGACTTTC. The full variable domain, in which reference TRBV7-7 and TRBJ2-6 provide the parts outside the CDR3, is GAGVSQSPRYKVTKRGQDVTLRCDPISSHATLYWYQQALGQGPEFLTYFNYEAQPDKSGLPSDRFSAERPEGSISTLTIQRTEQRDSAMYRCASSHIVPQSRANVLTFGAGSRLTVL.

The gene calls are TRBV7-2 and TRBJ1-1; D remains unclear. The V gene lost 2 bases and the J gene lost 1 base, with 11 bases spanning the gap. CDR3 size: 15 residues. Per germline, CDR1 SGHTA and CDR2 FQGNSA. The CDR3 loop reads CASSLITRRNTEAFF. The CDR3 DNA follows: TGTGCCAGCAGCTTAATTACCCGGAGGAACACTGAAGCTTTCTTT. Full variable domain (outside the CDR3, taken from reference TRBV7-2 and TRBJ1-1): GAGVSQSPSNKVTEKGKDVELRCDPISGHTALYWYRQSLGQGLEFLIYFQGNSAPDKSGLPSDRFSAERTGGSVSTLTIQRTQQEDSAVYLCASSLITRRNTEAFFGQGTRLTVV.

This clone was picked up a small number of times. The J gene is TRBJ2-3, the V gene TRBV27, with D tentatively TRBD2 (5 bases). Per germline, CDR1 MNHEY and CDR2 SMNVEV (reference sequence). Trimming shortened V by 10 bases and J by 1 base, and 15 bases separated the two germline ends. The CDR3 is 14 residues long. The CDR3 DNA reads as TGTGCCAACCCCTGGAGCGGTTGCACAGATACGCAGTATTTT. It specifies CANPWSGCTDTQYF.

The chain is built from TRBV27 and TRBJ2-7; D possibly corresponds to TRBD2 (6 bases). The CDR3 spans 13 residues. Germline V lookup: CDR1 MNHEY, CDR2 SMNVEV (reference sequence). V was cut by 5 bases and J by 3 bases, with 11 bases left in between. In DNA, the CDR3 is TGTGCCAGCAGTGGGCGGGGCCTCTACGAGCAGTACTTC. This codes for CASSGRGLYEQYF.

The chain joins TRBV5-1 to TRBJ2-1; 8 bases line up with TRBD1. This CDR3 comprises 14 residues. The J segment lost 4 bases and the V segment lost 6 bases, leaving 6 bases of the junction unmatched. Germline V gives CDR1 SGHRS, CDR2 YFSETQ. For the CDR3, the DNA is TGCGCCAGCAAACAGGGGGGCCCATACAATGAGCAGTTCTTC. As protein: CASKQGGPYNEQFF. Complete variable domain (other parts from reference TRBV5-1 and TRBJ2-1): KAGVTQTPRYLIKTRGQQVTLSCSPISGHRSVSWYQQTPGQGLQFLFEYFSETQRNKGNFPGRFSGRQFSNSRSEMNVSTLELGDSALYLCASKQGGPYNEQFFGPGTRLTVL.

The gene calls are TRBV9 and TRBJ2-3; 13 nucleotides align to TRBD2. J lost 0 bases, V lost 3 bases, and 7 bases had no gene match. CDR3 length equals 18 residues. Germline CDR1 and CDR2: SGDLS and YYNGEE. Here the CDR3 DNA reads TGTGCCAGCAGCGCTGGGACTAGCGGGACCATCAGCACAGATACGCAGTATTTT. It specifies CASSAGTSGTISTDTQYF. The entire variable domain, with the rest obtained from reference TRBV9 and TRBJ2-3, is as follows: DSGVTQTPKHLITATGQRVTLRCSPRSGDLSVYWYQQSLDQGLQFLIQYYNGEERAKGNILERFSAQQFPDLHSELNLSSLELGDSALYFCASSAGTSGTISTDTQYFGPGTRLTVL.

The V gene is TRBV19, the J gene TRBJ1-1; weak D call: TRBD1 (5 bases). There are 14 residues in the CDR3. Trimming stripped 6 bases from V and 4 bases from J, with 15 bases between. Germline CDR1 and CDR2: LNHDA and SQIVND (reference sequence). The CDR3 bases are TGTGCCAGTAGCCCGAGCTGGGGGGGCACTGAAGCTTTCTTT. Its translation is CASSPSWGGTEAFF.

The gene calls are TRBV7-2 and TRBJ2-7; D uncertain. V lost 4 bases and J 1 base, leaving 11 bases between the germline ends. The CDR3 has 14 residues. Germline values: CDR1 SGHTA, CDR2 FQGNSA. DNA of the CDR3: TGTGCCAGCAGCTCAGATAGGCAGTCCTACGAGCAGTACTTC. It translates to CASSSDRQSYEQYF.

Note on this clone: Other DNA sequences from this sample encode an identical CDR3 as well. The V gene is TRBV29-1, the J gene TRBJ1-2, with D unclear. V was pared by 3 bases and J by 7 bases, with 6 bases between. Germline-derived CDR1 and CDR2 are SQVTM and ANQGSEA. The CDR3 is made up of 10 amino acids. CDR3 sequence (DNA): TGCAGCGTTGAGGGGAGTGGCTACACCTTC. This codes for CSVEGSGYTF.

In its sample, this clone was seen once. V gene TRBV28 combines with J gene TRBJ1-2, with D unclear. V shed 6 bases and J shed 8 bases, with 13 bases lying between them. Germline CDR1 and CDR2: MDHEN and SYDVKM. CDR3 length equals 12 residues. The CDR3 loop is CASSPAHGGYTF. The CDR3 region has the DNA TGTGCCAGCAGCCCGGCGCATGGCGGCTACACCTTC.

About this clone: The sample contains more than one DNA sequence encoding this CDR3. The rearrangement uses TRBV5-1 and TRBJ1-1; D might be TRBD1 (5 bases). V lost 4 bases, J lost 1 base, and 8 bases lay in between. The V gene's germline CDR1 is SGHRS and CDR2 YFSETQ. The CDR3 runs to 13 residues. The CDR3 region has the DNA TGCGCCAGCAGCACAGGACAGAACACTGAAGCTTTCTTT. It translates to CASSTGQNTEAFF.

This clone has a count of ten or more. CDR3 sequence: CASMVGLSSEAFF. For the CDR3, the DNA is TGTGCCAGCATGGTCGGCCTCTCCTCTGAAGCTTTCTTT. The chain recombines TRBV2 with TRBJ1-1; D is unclear. CDR1 SNHLY and CDR2 FYNNEI come from the germline V gene. The germline V and J ends were trimmed by 7 bases and 6 bases, with 15 bases remaining between them. The CDR3 has 13 residues.

V and J are TRBV28 and TRBJ2-7, with D maybe TRBD1 (5 bases). The CDR3 extends over 13 amino acids. Germline loops: CDR1 MDHEN, CDR2 SYDVKM. V was pared by 4 bases and J by 2 bases, with 9 bases between. The CDR3 coding sequence is TGTGCCAGCAGTTACGGACAACCCTACGAGCAGTACTTC. Translated, it gives CASSYGQPYEQYF.

This clone appeared a single time. The junction departs from germline at one end; a sequencing error may be responsible. This chain uses TRBV5-1 with TRBJ2-7; 7 bases align to TRBD1. The CDR3 spans 16 residues. Germline-derived CDR1 and CDR2 are SGHRS and YFSETQ. CDR3 amino acids: CASSYYGQDLSSEQYF. The CDR3 DNA is TGCGCCAGCAGCTACTATGGACAGGACCTATCCTCCGAGCAGTACTTC.

This sequence joins TRBV7-9 and TRBJ2-5, with TRBD2 matching 14 bases. Germline lookup yields CDR1 SEHNR and CDR2 FQNEAQ (reference sequence). V dropped 5 bases and J dropped 4; count of bases not matched to a gene: 6. The length of the CDR3 is 16 residues. DNA for the CDR3: TGTGCCAGCAGCACGTCGGGACTAGCGGGAGTAGAGACCCAGTACTTC. Amino acids: CASSTSGLAGVETQYF.

V gene TRBV19 combines with J gene TRBJ1-5; 10 nucleotides match TRBD1. J was trimmed by 4 bases and V by 7 bases; bases with no gene match: 7. The CDR3 extends over 15 amino acids. Germline V gene sequence: CDR1 LNHDA, CDR2 SQIVND (reference sequence). The CDR3 DNA follows: TGTGCCAGTACGACAGGGGGCGTACGGAATCAGCCCCAGCATTTT. This codes for CASTTGGVRNQPQHF.

This clone was seen repeatedly, ten times or more. CDR3 loop: CASSYSAVMGYTF. CDR3 nucleotide sequence: TGTGCCAGCAGTTACTCCGCGGTCATGGGCTACACCTTC. The chain uses TRBV6-5 and TRBJ1-2; no clear D. The CDR3 has 13 residues. Germline assignment: CDR1 MNHEY and CDR2 SVGAGI. V was shortened by 0 bases and J by 8 bases, with 10 bases between the two germline ends.

This clone was seen only once. The chain recombines TRBV10-3 with TRBJ2-7, with D maybe TRBD1 (6 bases). Trimming removed 6 bases from V and 0 bases from J, with 12 bases in between. CDR1 is ENHRY, CDR2 SYGVKD, per germline. The CDR3 runs to 14 residues. CDR3 in amino acids: CAIRDGTSSYEQYF. CDR3 sequence (DNA): TGTGCCATCAGGGATGGGACAAGCTCCTACGAGCAGTACTTC.